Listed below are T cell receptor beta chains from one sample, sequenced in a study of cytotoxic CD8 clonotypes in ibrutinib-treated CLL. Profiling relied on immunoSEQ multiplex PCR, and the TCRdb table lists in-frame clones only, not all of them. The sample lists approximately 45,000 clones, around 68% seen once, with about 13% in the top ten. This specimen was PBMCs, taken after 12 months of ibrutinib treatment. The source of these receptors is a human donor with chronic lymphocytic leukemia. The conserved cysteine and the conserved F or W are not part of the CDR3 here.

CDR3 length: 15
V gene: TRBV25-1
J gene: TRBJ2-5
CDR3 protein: ASSDGGRGPNQETQY

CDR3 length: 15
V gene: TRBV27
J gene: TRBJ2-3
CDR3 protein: ASSFGLAGGITDTQY

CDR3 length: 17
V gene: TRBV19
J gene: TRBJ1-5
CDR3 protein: ASSIDLLNWDSHNQPQH

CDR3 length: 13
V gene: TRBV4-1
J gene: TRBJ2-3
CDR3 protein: ASSRLAGSTDTQY

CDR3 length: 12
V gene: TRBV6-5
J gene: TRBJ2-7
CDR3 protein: ASSMQGFTHEQY

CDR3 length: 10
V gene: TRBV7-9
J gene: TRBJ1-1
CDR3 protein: ASSLAGNGAF

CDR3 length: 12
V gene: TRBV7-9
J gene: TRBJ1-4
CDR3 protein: ASSPTTGGEKLF

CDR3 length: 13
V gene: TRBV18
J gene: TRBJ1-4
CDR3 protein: ASSPTTATNEKLF

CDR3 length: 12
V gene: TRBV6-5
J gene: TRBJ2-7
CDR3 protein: ASRAVDRAYEQY

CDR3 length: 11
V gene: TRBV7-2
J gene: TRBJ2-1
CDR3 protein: ASSPGTSGEQF

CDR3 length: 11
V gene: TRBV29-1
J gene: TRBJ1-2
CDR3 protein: SAGDRDDYGYT

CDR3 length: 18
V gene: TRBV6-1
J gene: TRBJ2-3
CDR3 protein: ASSVRGGVSILSSTDTQY

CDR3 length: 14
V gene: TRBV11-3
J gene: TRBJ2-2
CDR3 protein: ASSLAGTSYTGELF

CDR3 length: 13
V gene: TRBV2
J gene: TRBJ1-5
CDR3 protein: ASSPRTGDNQPQH

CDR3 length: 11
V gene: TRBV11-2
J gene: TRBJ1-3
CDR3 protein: ASSFQAGNTIY

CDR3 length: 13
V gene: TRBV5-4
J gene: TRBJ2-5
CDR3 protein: ASSRTTTSGETQY

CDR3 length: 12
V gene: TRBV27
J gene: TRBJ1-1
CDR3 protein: ASRPGRTNTEAF

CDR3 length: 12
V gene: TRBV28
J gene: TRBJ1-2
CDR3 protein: ASSRTGTGGGYT

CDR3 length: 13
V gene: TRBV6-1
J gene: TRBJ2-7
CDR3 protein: ASSHPQGPTDEQY

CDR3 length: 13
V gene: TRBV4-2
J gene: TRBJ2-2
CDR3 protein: ASSPDNANTGELF

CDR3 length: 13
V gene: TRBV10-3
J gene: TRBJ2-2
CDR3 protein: AISARDENTGELF

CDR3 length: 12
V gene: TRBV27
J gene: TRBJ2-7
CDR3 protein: ASSAGTGIYEQY

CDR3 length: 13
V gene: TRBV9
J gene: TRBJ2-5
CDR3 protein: ASSAFGLAEETQY